The present TCR beta chain was sequenced within a study of blood T cells in healthy people across ages. The study's findings and limits: Higher diversity and more naive CD4+ cells were features of long-lived donors, compared to aged donors.

Germline-derived CDR1 and CDR2 are SGHRS and YFSETQ. The CDR3 has 14 residues. V lost 4 bases to trimming and J lost 4 bases, with 14 bases between them. Primers used in a second PCR of roughly 6 to 11 cycles were a sample-barcoded 5' primer and a J-beta primer mix. One entry per CDR3 protein, called by TCRdb with MiXCR from the 5' RACE reads. The profile shows some 1 million distinct CDR3 sequences, around 43% of them singletons. With regard to this clonotype: What it binds is unknown.

The origin of this receptor is an older woman in good health. Sequenced: blood. V and J are TRBV5-1 and TRBJ2-5; D unresolved. The CDR3 region has the DNA TGCGCCAGCAGCGTGACGATTGGGTTAGAGACCCAGTACTTC. Translation gives CASSVTIGLETQYF.